Shown below are 14 T cell receptor beta chains from a single sample sequenced in a study of blood T cell repertoires in COVID-19. The protocol was immunoSEQ multiplex PCR, while the TCRdb copy is restricted to in-frame clones and leaves out a portion. In the table there are more than 95,000 clones, 65% to 90% of which are singletons. The sequenced sample was peripheral blood. The receptors originated from a man in his fifties or sixties with acute or convalescent COVID-19.

This sequence joins TRBV6-4 and TRBJ2-2; 7 nucleotides agree with TRBD2. The CDR3 runs 15 residues. The germline V gene has CDR1 MRHNA and CDR2 SNTAGT. The V and J ends lost 8 bases and 1 base, in that order; junction bases with no gene match: 7. This chain's CDR3 is CASRPGTMNTGELFF. For the CDR3, the DNA is TGTGCCAGCCGCCCCGGGACTATGAACACCGGGGAGCTGTTTTTT.

The chain combines TRBV24-1 with TRBJ2-7; D is unclear. Germline CDR1 KGHDR, CDR2 SFDVKD. This CDR3 is 13 amino acids long. Trimming pared 4 bases from V and 5 bases from J, leaving 11 bases between. CDR3 bases: TGTGCCACCAGTGACTCAGGTCGCCACGAGCAGTACTTC. Amino acids: CATSDSGRHEQYF.

The chain carries TRBV14 and TRBJ2-7; 8 positions match TRBD2. The CDR3 is made up of 19 amino acids. With V trimmed by 0 bases and J by 3 bases, 16 bases remained unmatched. The V gene's germline CDR1 is SGHDN and CDR2 FVKESK. The CDR3 DNA reads TGTGCCAGCAGCCAAGATCCAGCGGGAGAAGGTCGGGGGTACTACGAGCAGTACTTC. Its translation is CASSQDPAGEGRGYYEQYF.

The chain links TRBV27 to TRBJ1-2; D is perhaps TRBD1 (6 bases). The CDR3 is 13 residues long. The germline V gene has CDR1 MNHEY and CDR2 SMNVEV (reference sequence). Trimming cost V 1 base and J 8 bases, with 11 bases left between them. In nucleotides, the CDR3 is TGTGCCAGCAGTTTATACGGGGACACGGGCTACACCTTC. Protein: CASSLYGDTGYTF.

The chain links TRBV12-3 or TRBV12-4 to TRBJ2-1, with D perhaps TRBD1 (6 bases). The CDR3 has 13 amino acids. Trimming left V 4 bases short and J 5 bases short, with 9 bases between. CDR3 sequence reads: CASSWDTDNEQFF. DNA for the CDR3: TGTGCCAGCAGTTGGGACACCGACAATGAGCAGTTCTTC.

The J gene is TRBJ2-1, the V gene TRBV7-3; tentative D call: TRBD2 (5 bases). The CDR3 runs to 18 residues. V was cut by 1 base and J by 0 bases, with 16 bases left in between. CDR1 and CDR2 (germline): SGHTA, FQGTGA. The CDR3 nucleotides read TGTGCCAGCAGCTTAAGGAGGAAGGCCGAGAGCTCCTACAATGAGCAGTTCTTC. Its protein product is CASSLRRKAESSYNEQFF.

The rearrangement joins TRBV7-2 to TRBJ2-7; 9 nucleotides line up with TRBD2. Germline-derived CDR1 and CDR2 are SGHTA and FQGNSA. V gave up 3 bases and J gave up 2 bases; unmatched junction bases: 11. This CDR3 is built from 17 residues. The DNA for the CDR3 is TGTGCCAGCAGCTTCGCTGGCGGGAGGGCTCCAGCCTACGAGCAGTACTTC. Protein: CASSFAGGRAPAYEQYF.

The gene calls are TRBV2 and TRBJ2-6; possibly TRBD1 for D (5 bases). Germline CDR1 SNHLY, CDR2 FYNNEI. V was cut by 7 bases and J by 2 bases, with 9 bases left in between. The CDR3 covers 14 residues. CDR3 amino acids: CASTRDAGANVLTF. The DNA for the CDR3 is TGTGCCAGCACCAGGGATGCTGGGGCCAACGTCCTGACTTTC.

V gene TRBV18 combines with J gene TRBJ2-3; 9 nucleotides match TRBD2. The CDR3 is 15 amino acids. Germline V gene sequence: CDR1 KGHSH, CDR2 LQKENI. With V trimmed by 5 bases and J by 2 bases, 5 bases remained unmatched. Here the CDR3 DNA reads TGTGCCAGCTCAAGGACTAGCGACTACACAGATACGCAGTATTTT. Its protein is CASSRTSDYTDTQYF.

This chain connects TRBV19 to TRBJ2-5; 7 bases align to TRBD1. The germline V gene encodes CDR1 LNHDA and CDR2 SQIVND (reference sequence). The CDR3 length is 15 residues. V was clipped by 5 bases and J by 1 base; unmatched bases: 7. The CDR3 loop is CASSLLGQSQETQYF. The CDR3 bases are TGTGCCAGTAGTTTACTGGGACAGAGCCAAGAGACCCAGTACTTC.

The CDR3 coding sequence is TGTGCCAGTAGGGGACTAGCGGGAGGGTACAATGAGCAGTTCTTC. This translates into CASRGLAGGYNEQFF. The chain combines TRBV19 with TRBJ2-1, with TRBD2 matching 16 bases. The CDR3 has 15 residues. Trimming took 6 bases from V and 4 from J; bases not matched to a gene: 0. The germline V gene encodes CDR1 LNHDA and CDR2 SQIVND (reference sequence).

This clone was recorded once. CDR3 protein: CASSPNALETGYYEQYF. The CDR3, as DNA: TGTGCCAGCTCACCAAATGCTCTTGAGACAGGGTACTACGAGCAGTACTTC. V usage is TRBV18 and J usage is TRBJ2-7; the match to TRBD1 covers 7 bases. Germline assignment: CDR1 KGHSH and CDR2 LQKENI. V lost 2 bases, J lost 3 bases, and 13 bases stayed unmatched. The CDR3 has 17 residues. Together with reference TRBV18 and TRBJ2-7, the CDR3 gives the full variable domain: NAGVMQNPRHLVRRRGQEARLRCSPMKGHSHVYWYRQLPEEGLKFMVYLQKENIIDESGMPKERFSAEFPKEGPSILRIQQVVRGDSAAYFCASSPNALETGYYEQYFGPGTRLTVT.

The chain uses TRBV9 and TRBJ1-3, with unresolved D. V lost 0 bases to trimming and J lost 0 bases, with 10 bases between them. Per germline, CDR1 SGDLS and CDR2 YYNGEE. The CDR3 is made up of 16 amino acids. The CDR3 is CASSVAARDSGNTIYF. The CDR3 coding sequence is TGTGCCAGCAGCGTAGCCGCGAGGGACTCTGGAAACACCATATATTTT.

This chain joins TRBV19 and TRBJ1-2; 7 nucleotides line up with TRBD1. V lost 11 bases to trimming and J lost 0 bases; unmatched junction nucleotides: 9. This CDR3 has 14 amino acids. CDR1 is LNHDA and CDR2 is SQIVND in the germline V gene (reference sequence). CDR3 region: CAHRGQTSNYGYTF. CDR3 bases: TGTGCCCATAGGGGGCAGACCTCTAACTATGGCTACACCTTC.